This passage covers 5 T cell receptor beta chains from one sample sequenced in a study of shared clonotypes between healthy human individuals. CD45RO-negative cells were positively selected for CCR7, leaving out terminally differentiated effector memory CD45RA+ cells. The method was immunoSEQ multiplex PCR; TCRdb's version includes in-frame clones alone and lacks a portion of them. The sample has about 2,100,000 clones; about 93% are singletons. What was sequenced was naive CD8+ T cells from PBMCs. Receptors originate from a man younger than 35 in good health. Some clones in this sample may be carry-over from other donors' samples.

The chain joins TRBV2 to TRBJ2-2; D may be TRBD1 or TRBD2 (5 bases each). Germline assignment: CDR1 SNHLY and CDR2 FYNNEI. Trimming removed 5 bases at V and 0 bases at J, with 13 bases between. CDR3 length: 16 residues. CDR3 sequence: CASSTTGQTNTGELFF. DNA for the CDR3: TGTGCCAGCAGTACCACGGGGCAGACGAACACCGGGGAGCTGTTTTTT.

This chain's CDR3 is CASSFYRGSNTEAFF. The CDR3 DNA is TGTGCCAGCAGTTTTTACAGGGGATCGAACACTGAAGCTTTCTTT. The chain uses TRBV28 and TRBJ1-1, with TRBD1 matching 7 bases. Unmatched junction bases numbered 5, after V lost 3 bases and J lost 1 base. This CDR3 has 15 residues. Germline lookup yields CDR1 MDHEN and CDR2 SYDVKM.

The genes are TRBV7-6 and TRBJ2-7, with 7 nucleotides matching TRBD1. Per germline, CDR1 SGHVS and CDR2 FNYEAQ. The length of the CDR3 is 14 residues. The V segment lost 4 bases and the J segment 4 bases; nucleotides outside the gene matches: 7. CDR3 sequence: CASSSDRAQYEQYF. The CDR3 nucleotides are TGTGCCAGCAGCTCCGACAGGGCGCAGTACGAGCAGTACTTC.

This chain uses TRBV29-1 with TRBJ1-2, with unresolved D. The germline V gene encodes CDR1 SQVTM and CDR2 ANQGSEA. Between the trimmed V and J ends, which lost 7 bases and 4 bases, there was a span of 10 bases. CDR3 length: 11 amino acids. As DNA, the CDR3 is TGCAGCGACCGATACGGCTATGGCTACACCTTC. Residues: CSDRYGYGYTF.

The chain links TRBV9 to TRBJ2-2; 7 nucleotides match TRBD1. Trimming took 2 bases from V and 2 from J; bases not matched to a gene: 6. The germline CDR1 and CDR2 sequences are SGDLS and YYNGEE. The CDR3 spans 16 residues. The CDR3 DNA sequence: TGTGCCAGCAGCGTTACTACAGGGGCAAACACCGGGGAGCTGTTTTTT. The encoded protein is CASSVTTGANTGELFF.